This is a list of T cell receptor beta chains from one sample in a study of a mutant IDH1 vaccine in newly diagnosed glioma. No antigen has been identified for these receptors. The table came from immunoSEQ multiplex PCR; TCRdb's copy has only in-frame clones and leaves some out. Of some 50,000 clones listed, about 61% are singletons. The material was peripheral blood mononuclear cells (PBMCs), obtained from a glioma patient whose treatment included an IDH1 peptide vaccine. The origin of the receptors is a man in his forties with glioma. Some clones in this sample may be carry-over from other donors' samples. CDR3s include the opening cysteine and the closing phenylalanine or tryptophan. The D gene is left open where the match is weak. Clone size is given for some rows only: seen once, a few or many times, or a class if the clone is expanded.

DNA: TGTGCCAGCAGCTTAGGGCAGGGGGCAGATACGCAGTATTTT
CDR3: CASSLGQGADTQYF
D: TRBD1
J: TRBJ2-3
size: NA
V: TRBV7-8

DNA: TGTGCCAGCAGTTCCACTAGCGTCAAGCAGTACTTC
CDR3: CASSSTSVKQYF
D: TRBD2
J: TRBJ2-7
size: NA
V: TRBV5-5

DNA: TGTGCCAGCAGTGAGTCGGGGGGGCCGTACGAGCAGTACTTC
CDR3: CASSESGGPYEQYF
D: TRBD2
J: TRBJ2-7
size: NA
V: TRBV2

DNA: TGCAGCGTTGGAGGGGACTATGGCTACACCTTC
CDR3: CSVGGDYGYTF
D: NA
J: TRBJ1-2
size: NA
V: TRBV29-1

DNA: TGTGCCAGCAGCTTGGCAGGGAAGGGATGGGACACTGAAGCTTTCTTT
CDR3: CASSLAGKGWDTEAFF
D: NA
J: TRBJ1-1
size: NA
V: TRBV5-6

DNA: TGTGCCAGCAGTCTAGGACACTCGGACCACAATGAGCAGTTCTTC
CDR3: CASSLGHSDHNEQFF
D: NA
J: TRBJ2-1
size: NA
V: TRBV6-1

DNA: TGTGCCAGCAGCGGTACAGATATTAACACTGAAGCTTTCTTT
CDR3: CASSGTDINTEAFF
D: NA
J: TRBJ1-1
size: NA
V: TRBV6-1

DNA: TGTGCTAGTGGCCCCCCCGGGACAGGGAGGAGGAGCAATCAGCCCCAGCATTTT
CDR3: CASGPPGTGRRSNQPQHF
D: TRBD1
J: TRBJ1-5
size: NA
V: TRBV12-5

DNA: TGTGCCTTAGGGACAGGTACGGGCACTGAAGCTTTCTTT
CDR3: CALGTGTGTEAFF
D: TRBD1
J: TRBJ1-1
size: NA
V: TRBV30

DNA: TGTGCCAGCACCTCGCGGGCCTTCACTGAAGCTTTCTTT
CDR3: CASTSRAFTEAFF
D: NA
J: TRBJ1-1
size: NA
V: TRBV25-1

DNA: TGTGCCAGCAGTGATCGTCGAGGGTTGGGCACAGATACGCAGTATTTT
CDR3: CASSDRRGLGTDTQYF
D: NA
J: TRBJ2-3
size: NA
V: TRBV2

DNA: TGCGCCAGCAGCTTGGCAGGGAACACTGAAGCTTTCTTT
CDR3: CASSLAGNTEAFF
D: NA
J: TRBJ1-1
size: NA
V: TRBV5-1

DNA: TGCGCCAGCAGCCATGACAGGGGACCCTACGAGCAGTACTTC
CDR3: CASSHDRGPYEQYF
D: TRBD1
J: TRBJ2-7
size: NA
V: TRBV4-1

DNA: TGTGCCACCAGCAGAGGGGACTCCCAAGAGACCCAGTACTTC
CDR3: CATSRGDSQETQYF
D: NA
J: TRBJ2-5
size: NA
V: TRBV15

DNA: TGCGCCAGCAGCCAACGAAGCTCAGGGACCGGGGAGCTGTTTTTT
CDR3: CASSQRSSGTGELFF
D: NA
J: TRBJ2-2
size: NA
V: TRBV5-1

DNA: TGTGCCATCAGTGACCCGCATGTAGGTCAGCCCCAGCATTTT
CDR3: CAISDPHVGQPQHF
D: NA
J: TRBJ1-5
size: NA
V: TRBV10-3

DNA: TGTGCCAGCAGTGACTCAAACAAGAACACTGAAGCTTTCTTT
CDR3: CASSDSNKNTEAFF
D: NA
J: TRBJ1-1
size: NA
V: TRBV6-4

DNA: TGTGCCAGCAGTGAAGGTGGCTCTGGGGCCAACGTCCTGACTTTC
CDR3: CASSEGGSGANVLTF
D: NA
J: TRBJ2-6
size: NA
V: TRBV6-1

DNA: TGTGCCAGCAGTTACCTAGGACAGGGGGCTCGAGGCTACACCTTC
CDR3: CASSYLGQGARGYTF
D: TRBD1
J: TRBJ1-2
size: NA
V: TRBV6-6

DNA: TGCGCCAGCAGCTTGGAGGTTGGGGACAGGGGTAATGGCTACACCTTC
CDR3: CASSLEVGDRGNGYTF
D: TRBD1
J: TRBJ1-2
size: once
V: TRBV5-1

DNA: TGTGCCAGCTCACCACGGGACACTGAAGCTTTCTTT
CDR3: CASSPRDTEAFF
D: NA
J: TRBJ1-1
size: NA
V: TRBV18

DNA: TGCAGCGTCCCCCATAATCAGGGGACACCTTCCTACGAGCAGTACTTC
CDR3: CSVPHNQGTPSYEQYF
D: NA
J: TRBJ2-7
size: NA
V: TRBV29-1

DNA: TGTGCCAGCAGCTCACCCCGGGGGGGCAATGAGCAGTTCTTC
CDR3: CASSSPRGGNEQFF
D: TRBD2
J: TRBJ2-1
size: NA
V: TRBV7-9

DNA: TGTGCCAGCAGTCAAGGCTCCGGGACAGGGGTTGGCTATGGCTACACCTTC
CDR3: CASSQGSGTGVGYGYTF
D: TRBD1
J: TRBJ1-2
size: few
V: TRBV7-9

DNA: TGTGCCAGCAGTGACCCAGGAGACTATGGCTACACCTTC
CDR3: CASSDPGDYGYTF
D: NA
J: TRBJ1-2
size: NA
V: TRBV6-1

DNA: TGCAGCGTTGTGGGACAGTCCGGCACAGATACGCAGTATTTT
CDR3: CSVVGQSGTDTQYF
D: TRBD1
J: TRBJ2-3
size: NA
V: TRBV29-1

DNA: TGTGCCTGGTCTACCTCGGGCGATGAGCAGTTCTTC
CDR3: CAWSTSGDEQFF
D: NA
J: TRBJ2-1
size: NA
V: TRBV30

DNA: TGTGCCAGCAGCCCTTCCGACAGGGGAGAGACCCAGTACTTC
CDR3: CASSPSDRGETQYF
D: TRBD1
J: TRBJ2-5
size: NA
V: TRBV4-2

DNA: TGTGCCAGCAGCCCCGACAGGGGGAGTACCTTGTTAGCTAACTATGGCTACACCTTC
CDR3: CASSPDRGSTLLANYGYTF
D: TRBD1
J: TRBJ1-2
size: few
V: TRBV7-2

DNA: TGCGCCAGCAGTCAATCGGAGACGAATAACTATGGCTACACCTTC
CDR3: CASSQSETNNYGYTF
D: NA
J: TRBJ1-2
size: NA
V: TRBV23-1

DNA: TGTGCCTGGAGTGATATGGGCAATCAGCCCCAGCATTTT
CDR3: CAWSDMGNQPQHF
D: NA
J: TRBJ1-5
size: once
V: TRBV30

DNA: TGTGCCAGCAGCCCTCGGACAGGGACCGGGGAGCTGTTTTTT
CDR3: CASSPRTGTGELFF
D: TRBD1
J: TRBJ2-2
size: few
V: TRBV7-7

DNA: TGTGCCAGCAGCGGATATCTAGGGCACTTC
CDR3: CASSGYLGHF
D: NA
J: TRBJ2-7
size: NA
V: TRBV2

DNA: TGTGCCAGCTACACCCCGGGACTAGCGGGGGTAGATACGCAGTATTTT
CDR3: CASYTPGLAGVDTQYF
D: TRBD2
J: TRBJ2-3
size: NA
V: TRBV2

DNA: TGTGCCAGCAGCGCCCGGGACTATCGAGAGACCCAGTACTTC
CDR3: CASSARDYRETQYF
D: TRBD2
J: TRBJ2-5
size: NA
V: TRBV9